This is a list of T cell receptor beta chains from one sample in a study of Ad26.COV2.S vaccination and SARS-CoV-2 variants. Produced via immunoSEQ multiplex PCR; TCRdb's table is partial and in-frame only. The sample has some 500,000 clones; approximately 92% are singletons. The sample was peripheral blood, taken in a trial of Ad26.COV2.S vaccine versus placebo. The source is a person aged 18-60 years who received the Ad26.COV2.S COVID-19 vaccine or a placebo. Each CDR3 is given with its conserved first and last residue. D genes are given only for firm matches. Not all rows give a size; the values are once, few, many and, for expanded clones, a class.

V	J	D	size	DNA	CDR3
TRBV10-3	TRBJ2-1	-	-	TGTGCCATCAGTGAGTCGATTTCGACGTATTACAATGAGCAGTTCTTC	CAISESISTYYNEQFF
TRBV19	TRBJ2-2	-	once	TGTGCCACCCATCGAACCGGGGGTACCGGGGAGCTGTTTTTT	CATHRTGGTGELFF
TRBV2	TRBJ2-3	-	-	TGTGCCAGCAGTTGGACAGTCACAGATACGCAGTATTTT	CASSWTVTDTQYF
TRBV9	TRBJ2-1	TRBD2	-	TGTGCCAGCAGCGTAAAAGGGGCTAGCGGGAGTAATGAGCAGTTCTTC	CASSVKGASGSNEQFF
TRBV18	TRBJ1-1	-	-	TGTGCCAGCTCCACAAAAGTCAGGGTTGACACTGAAGCTTTCTTT	CASSTKVRVDTEAFF
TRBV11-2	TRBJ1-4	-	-	TGTGCCAGCAGCTTAGACGAGAGGGGGTCCCTTTTTTTT	CASSLDERGSLFF
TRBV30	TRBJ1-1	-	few	TGTGCCTGGAGTGGGAGAGGGCCCTTTTACATGAACACTGAAGCTTTCTTT	CAWSGRGPFYMNTEAFF
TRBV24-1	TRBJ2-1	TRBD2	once	TGTGCCACCAGTGAGCGGCGGGAGGGAGATGAGCAGTTCTTC	CATSERREGDEQFF
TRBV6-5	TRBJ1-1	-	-	TGTGCCAGCAGCCGGAACACTGAAGCTTTCTTT	CASSRNTEAFF
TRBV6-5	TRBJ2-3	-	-	TGTGCCAGCACCCCGGACTGGAGGGGAGATACGCAGTATTTT	CASTPDWRGDTQYF
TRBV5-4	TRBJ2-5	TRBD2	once	TGTGCCAGCCAGCCTAGCGGGGGGCTGGAGACCCAGTACTTC	CASQPSGGLETQYF
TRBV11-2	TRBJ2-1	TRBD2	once	TGTGCCAGCAGCTTAGGTGATAGCGGGAGTGTATCCTACAATGAGCAGTTCTTC	CASSLGDSGSVSYNEQFF
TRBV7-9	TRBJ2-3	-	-	TGTGCCAGCAGCCCTCCCGGATCTAGTACAGATACGCAGTATTTT	CASSPPGSSTDTQYF
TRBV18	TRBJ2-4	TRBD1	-	TGTGCCAGCTCGCGGACAGGGCCTTACATTCAGTACTTC	CASSRTGPYIQYF
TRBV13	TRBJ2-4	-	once	TGTGCCAGCAGCTCCCCAATAACGGTAGCCAAAAACATTCAGTACTTC	CASSSPITVAKNIQYF
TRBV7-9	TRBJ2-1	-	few	TGTGCCAGCAGCGATCCGGACCCGCCGTTCTTC	CASSDPDPPFF
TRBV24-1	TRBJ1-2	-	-	TGTGCCACCAGTCCACAAGGGGGATACTATGGCTACACCTTC	CATSPQGGYYGYTF
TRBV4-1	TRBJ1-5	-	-	TGCGCCAGCAGCCCCGGGACAAGTAATCAGCCCCAGCATTTT	CASSPGTSNQPQHF
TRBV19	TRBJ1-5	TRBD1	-	TGTGCCAGTAGTATGGATATTAGGACAGGGACGTTCCAGCCCCAGCATTTT	CASSMDIRTGTFQPQHF
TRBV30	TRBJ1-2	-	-	TGTGCCTGGAGGTTGGTCCATGAAGGCTACACCTTC	CAWRLVHEGYTF
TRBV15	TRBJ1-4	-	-	TGTGCCACCAGCAGAGGGTCAGGGCAAGATGAAAAACTGTTTTTT	CATSRGSGQDEKLFF
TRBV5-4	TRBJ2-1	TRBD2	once	TGTGCCAGCAGCTTGGGGCTAGCGGGAGTCTACAATGAGCAGTTCTTC	CASSLGLAGVYNEQFF
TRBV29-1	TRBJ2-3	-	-	TGCAGCGTTGGGGGTGCGGCTAGGTTAGCCAGCACAGATACGCAGTATTTT	CSVGGAARLASTDTQYF
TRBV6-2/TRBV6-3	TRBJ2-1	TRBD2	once	TGTGCCAGCAGTCCGCCGCTTAGCGGGGGTACCTACAATGAGCAGTTCTTC	CASSPPLSGGTYNEQFF
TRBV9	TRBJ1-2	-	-	TGTGCCAGCAGCCCTCTGGGGGGCAGCCGGGTTGACTACACCTTC	CASSPLGGSRVDYTF
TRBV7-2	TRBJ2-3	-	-	TGTGCCAGCAGCCCACCTAGCTTACCTTGGACGCAGTATTTT	CASSPPSLPWTQYF
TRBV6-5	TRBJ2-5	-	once	TGTGCCAGCGAGACGGTTGGAGAGACCCAGTACTTC	CASETVGETQYF
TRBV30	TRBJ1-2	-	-	TGTGCCTGGGGCCGACACAGGGCTCCTGGCTACACCTTC	CAWGRHRAPGYTF
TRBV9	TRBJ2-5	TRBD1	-	TGTGCCAGCAGCGTAGAGGCAGGGGGCTACGGGACCCAGTACTTC	CASSVEAGGYGTQYF
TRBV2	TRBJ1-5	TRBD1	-	TGTGCCAGCAGACGACAGGGGCCGAGCAATCAGCCCCAGCATTTT	CASRRQGPSNQPQHF
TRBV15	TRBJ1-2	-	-	TGTGCCACCAGCAGAGCATGGGAGGGTGGCTACACCTTC	CATSRAWEGGYTF
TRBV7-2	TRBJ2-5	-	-	TGTGCCAGCAGTATAAGGGGGGAAGGGGCCCAGTACTTC	CASSIRGEGAQYF
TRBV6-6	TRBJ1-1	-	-	TGTGCCAGCAGTTACAGGGGGAACACTGAAGCTTTCTTT	CASSYRGNTEAFF
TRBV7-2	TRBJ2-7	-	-	TGTGCCAGCAGCTTAGTCGTGACTAGTGAGTACGAGCAGTACTTC	CASSLVVTSEYEQYF
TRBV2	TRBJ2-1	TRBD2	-	TGTGCCAGCACCCGGGTGCCTAGCGGGTCAATCTACAATGAGCAGTTCTTC	CASTRVPSGSIYNEQFF
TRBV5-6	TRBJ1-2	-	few	TGTGCCAGCAGAATTGGGACCTCCTCGTTAGCTAACTATGGCTACACCTTC	CASRIGTSSLANYGYTF
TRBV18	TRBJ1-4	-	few	TGTGCCAGCTCACCACCGGGACGGTCTAGTGAAAAACTGTTTTTT	CASSPPGRSSEKLFF
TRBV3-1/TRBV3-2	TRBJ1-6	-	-	TGTGCCAGCAGCAGAGGGGTGAGCAATTCACCCCTCCACTTT	CASSRGVSNSPLHF
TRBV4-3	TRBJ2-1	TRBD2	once	TGCGCCAGCAGCCAAATCCTGAGACTAGCGGGAGAGGAGCAGTTCTTC	CASSQILRLAGEEQFF
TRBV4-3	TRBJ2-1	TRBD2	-	TGCGCCAGCAGCCAAGTTACTAGCGGGGTGTTAGGCAATGAGCAGTTCTTC	CASSQVTSGVLGNEQFF
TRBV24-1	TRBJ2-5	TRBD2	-	TGTGCCACCAGTGATGCTAGCGCGGGGGGCGAGACCCAGTACTTC	CATSDASAGGETQYF
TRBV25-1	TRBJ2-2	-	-	TGTGCCAGCAGGGGGACGGACCACAGCGGGGAGCTGTTTTTT	CASRGTDHSGELFF
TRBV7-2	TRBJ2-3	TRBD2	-	TGTGCCAGCAGCTTAGGGGGGACTAGCGGGAGAAGCACAGATACGCAGTATTTT	CASSLGGTSGRSTDTQYF
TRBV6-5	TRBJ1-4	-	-	TGTGCCAGCAGTTACTCGAATGGGGGAGAAAAACTGTTTTTT	CASSYSNGGEKLFF
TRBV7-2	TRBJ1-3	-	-	TGTGCCAGCAGCTTAGGTTGGGGCCGAAAGGAGAGCTCTGGAAACACCATATATTTT	CASSLGWGRKESSGNTIYF
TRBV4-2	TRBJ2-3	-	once	TGTGCCAGCAGCCCCCGGTACTACCAGCCCACAGATACGCAGTATTTT	CASSPRYYQPTDTQYF
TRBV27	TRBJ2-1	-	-	TGTGCCAGCAGTTTAATCCCCTCCATTGAGCAGTTCTTC	CASSLIPSIEQFF
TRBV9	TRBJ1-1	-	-	TGTGCCAGCAGCGGACACAGGGTTACTGAAGCTTTCTTT	CASSGHRVTEAFF
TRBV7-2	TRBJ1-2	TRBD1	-	TGTGCCAGCAGCTTCAGACAGGGCTTTAACTATGGCTACACCTTC	CASSFRQGFNYGYTF
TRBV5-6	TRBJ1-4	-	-	TGTGCCAGCAGCCCCTCCCCGGGTGAAAAACTGTTTTTT	CASSPSPGEKLFF
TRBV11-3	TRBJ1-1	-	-	TGTGCCAGCAGCCTGACAGGGAACACTGAAGCTTTCTTT	CASSLTGNTEAFF
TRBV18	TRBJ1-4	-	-	TGTGCCAGCTCACCAACCAGGGGAGGGGAAAAACTGTTTTTT	CASSPTRGGEKLFF
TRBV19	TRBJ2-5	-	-	TGTGCCAGTAGTATCTCCTGGGCAAAAGAGACCCAGTACTTC	CASSISWAKETQYF